Below, one T cell receptor beta chain is given with its context. At one of its ends the junction is not consistent with the germline gene, which may arise from a read error. The data belong to a study of blood T cell repertoires in COVID-19. On the study more broadly: Samples taken during acute and convalescent COVID-19 were collected in the United States, Italy and Spain.

Authors' processing steps: Estimated nucleated cell counts came from reference gene primer amplification. Assay used: immunoSEQ multiplex PCR; TCRdb lists only in-frame clones, some missing. V and J calls and clone size come straight from that table; D and trimming were deduced from the DNA. The sample contains about 130,000 clones, about 90% of which appear only once. The CDR3 totals 13 residues. The germline CDR1 and CDR2 sequences are LNHNV and YYDKDF (reference sequence). This rearrangement joins TRBV15 to TRBJ1-1; D is unresolved. This TCR came from a man aged 45-60 years with active COVID-19. The sequencing sample was made of peripheral blood. CDR3 sequence: CATSRVTGEAPRF. In DNA, the CDR3 is TGTGCCACCAGCAGAGTTACCGGGGAGGCCCCCCGCTTT.